This is a list of T cell receptor beta chains from one sample in a study of blood T cell repertoires in COVID-19. Assay: immunoSEQ multiplex PCR; the TCRdb copy retains only in-frame clones and omits some. The sample shows tens of thousands of clones, roughly 88% of them seen only once. The sample consisted of peripheral blood. The receptors shown here come from a young man with acute or convalescent COVID-19. Both conserved end residues are part of each CDR3. Each record gives: V gene, D gene, clone size, J gene, CDR3 DNA, CDR3 protein. A D gene is named only where the DNA matches it firmly. Clone sizes are given selectively: once, few, many, or a class where the clone is expanded.

TRBV7-2,TRBD2,once,TRBJ2-5,TGTGCCAGCAGCTTAGCTAGCGGGAGGGCAGAGACCCAGTACTTC,CASSLASGRAETQYF
TRBV19,TRBD1,.,TRBJ1-5,TGTGCCAGTAGTTTAGACAGGGGATCGCGTCAGCCCCAGCATTTT,CASSLDRGSRQPQHF
TRBV6-6,TRBD2,.,TRBJ2-2,TGTGCCAGCAGCCTGACTAGCGGGGGCGGGGAGCTGTTTTTT,CASSLTSGGGELFF
TRBV5-8,TRBD1,.,TRBJ2-2,TGTGCCAGCAGCCCGGGACAGGGGACATACACCGGGGAGCTGTTTTTT,CASSPGQGTYTGELFF
TRBV6-5,TRBD1,.,TRBJ2-2,TGTGCCAGCAGTAGACAGGGGGTGGCGGCCGGGGAGCTGTTTTTT,CASSRQGVAAGELFF
TRBV16,.,.,TRBJ1-5,TGTGCCAGCAGCCAATCTGGTCAGGGCAATCAGCCCCAGCATTTT,CASSQSGQGNQPQHF
TRBV28,.,many,TRBJ2-2,TGTGCCAGCAGTTCCCCAGGGGAAGTAAACACCGGGGAGCTGTTTTTT,CASSSPGEVNTGELFF
TRBV19,TRBD1,.,TRBJ2-7,TGTGCCAGTAGCCCGGTGTTCACAGGGGGTTACGAGCAGTACTTC,CASSPVFTGGYEQYF
TRBV7-2,TRBD1,.,TRBJ1-3,TGTGCCAGCAGCCATGGGGGGACAGGGGGAAACACCATATATTTT,CASSHGGTGGNTIYF
TRBV28,.,once,TRBJ1-3,TGTGCCAGCAGTTTAAGGGACACAAGAAACACCATATATTTT,CASSLRDTRNTIYF
TRBV7-3,TRBD1,.,TRBJ2-1,TGTGCCAGCAGCTTAGGGACAGGGGTTGAGCAGTTCTTC,CASSLGTGVEQFF
TRBV28,.,.,TRBJ1-4,TGTGCCAGCAGTTGGGCCAATAGAGCAACTAATGAAAAACTGTTTTTT,CASSWANRATNEKLFF
TRBV9,.,.,TRBJ2-1,TGTGCCAGCAGCGTAGGCGAAAGCTCCTACAATGAGCAGTTCTTC,CASSVGESSYNEQFF
TRBV13,.,.,TRBJ2-1,TGTGCCAGCAGCTTAGGTACGCCGGGGCAGTTCTTC,CASSLGTPGQFF
TRBV4-3,TRBD2,.,TRBJ2-1,TGCGCCAGCAGCCCAATGGGCGGGGGGGGGTACAATGAGCAGTTCTTC,CASSPMGGGGYNEQFF
TRBV27,.,few,TRBJ2-3,TGTGCCAGCATGCCGGGGGGCCGCACAGATACGCAGTATTTT,CASMPGGRTDTQYF
TRBV6-6,.,.,TRBJ1-3,TGTGCCAGCAGCCTTGAGAGAAACACCATATATTTT,CASSLERNTIYF
TRBV4-1,.,.,TRBJ2-3,TGCGCCAGCAGCCGGGGGGGCGCCACAGATACGCAGTATTTT,CASSRGGATDTQYF
TRBV5-6,.,.,TRBJ1-1,TGTGCCAGCAGCTTGGGGATAGTCGGGGGTACTGAAGCTTTCTTT,CASSLGIVGGTEAFF
TRBV5-1,.,.,TRBJ1-4,TGCGCCAGCAGCTCCGACAGTTCAAATGAAAAACTGTTTTTT,CASSSDSSNEKLFF
TRBV28,TRBD2,few,TRBJ2-1,TGTGCCAGCAGTTCTCACAAAATAAGAGGACTAGCGGGAGCTAATGAGCAGTTCTTC,CASSSHKIRGLAGANEQFF
TRBV27,.,.,TRBJ2-7,TGTGCCAGCAGTCCTGTCGGTACCTACGAGCAGTACTTC,CASSPVGTYEQYF
TRBV6-5,.,.,TRBJ2-1,TGTGCCAGCAGTTACAGCACGAGGAATGAGCAGTTCTTC,CASSYSTRNEQFF
TRBV2,.,.,TRBJ1-5,TGTGCCAGCAGTGGCAACATGCATAGCAATCAGCCCCAGCATTTT,CASSGNMHSNQPQHF